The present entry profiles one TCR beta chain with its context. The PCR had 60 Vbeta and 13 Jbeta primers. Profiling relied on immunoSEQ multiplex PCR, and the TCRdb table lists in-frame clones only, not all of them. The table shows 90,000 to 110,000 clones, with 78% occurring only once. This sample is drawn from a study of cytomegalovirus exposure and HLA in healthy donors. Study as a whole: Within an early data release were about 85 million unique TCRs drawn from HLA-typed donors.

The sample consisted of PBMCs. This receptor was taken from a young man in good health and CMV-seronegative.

CDR3: CASYGRNFGGTPGNTIYF. In DNA, the CDR3 is TGTGCCAGCTATGGACGGAACTTTGGGGGCACCCCTGGAAACACCATATATTTT. V gene TRBV2 combines with J gene TRBJ1-3, with a possible D match to TRBD1 (6 bases). The CDR3 contains 18 residues. Germline CDR1 reads SNHLY; CDR2 reads FYNNEI. Trimming took off 8 bases at V and 2 bases at J, with 25 bases between the two ends.